This T cell receptor beta chain was obtained from a study of identical twins. TCRdb re-called the 5' RACE reads through MiXCR, storing one row per CDR3 protein. The sample records roughly 290,000 distinct CDR3 sequences, 7.5% to 9.5% being singletons. There are 12 residues in the CDR3. The germline V gene has CDR1 SNHLY and CDR2 FYNNEI. Trimming took off 3 bases at V and 6 bases at J, with 9 bases between the two ends. Remarks on this clonotype: The antigen is undetermined.

Points from the study as a whole: Conclusions were drawn cross-sectionally by statistical analysis, without following the same donors.

A further study also used this sample, focusing on yellow fever vaccine responses in identical twins.

The sequence came from a woman between 18 and 30 years old in good health. Sequencing was carried out using CD8+ T cells sorted from blood. This chain joins TRBV2 and TRBJ2-7, with D unclear. Written as DNA, the CDR3 is TGTGCCAGCAGTGATTTAGATCCCGAGCAGTACTTC. Its translation is CASSDLDPEQYF.